A single sample is the source of the 9 T cell receptor beta chains below, sequenced in a study of CD8 T cells in ankylosing spondylitis. Overall study findings and caveats: There was a TCR beta motif, made of several highly homologous variants, that appeared characteristic of ankylosing spondylitis blood.

Each CDR3 protein gets one entry after TCRdb re-called the 5' RACE reads with MiXCR. The sample has about 500,000 distinct CDR3 sequences, less than 6% seen once. These receptors have no identified antigens. Sequencing used blood, either unsorted or a sorted T cell fraction (not recorded which). The receptors here all came from a male donor with ankylosing spondylitis.

This clonotype has a count of ten or more. V and J are TRBV7-2 and TRBJ1-5, with D unclear. The V gene's germline CDR1 is SGHTA and CDR2 FQGNSA. Deletions cut 3 bases from V and 8 bases from J, with 14 bases between. This CDR3 spans 14 amino acids. The CDR3 reads CASSLMGGREPQHF. CDR3 DNA sequence: TGTGCCAGCAGCTTGATGGGCGGGAGGGAGCCCCAGCATTTT.

This clonotype has just a few counts. The rearrangement uses TRBV6-2 or TRBV6-3 and TRBJ2-1; D ambiguous. Germline CDR1 is MNHEY and CDR2 is SVGEGT. The CDR3 runs 13 residues. Deletions cut 0 bases from V and 9 bases from J, with 9 bases between. The CDR3 here is CASSYSGSREQFF. The CDR3 coding sequence is TGTGCCAGCAGTTACTCGGGCTCCCGTGAGCAGTTCTTC.

The table lists this clonotype with many counts. The J gene is TRBJ1-4, the V gene TRBV4-3; TRBD1 agrees at 8 bases. CDR3 length equals 15 residues. The V and J ends lost 3 bases and 5 bases, in that order; junction bases with no gene match: 5. Germline V gene data show CDR1 as LGHNA and CDR2 as YSLEER. The CDR3 sequence is CASSQETGDNEKLFF. For the CDR3, the DNA is TGCGCCAGCAGCCAGGAGACAGGGGACAATGAAAAACTGTTTTTT.

This clonotype was counted at least ten times. The V call is TRBV29-1, the J call TRBJ2-1, with 8 bases matching TRBD2. V dropped 2 bases and J dropped 2; count of bases not matched to a gene: 8. This CDR3 contains 16 residues. Germline V gene sequence: CDR1 SQVTM, CDR2 ANQGSEA. DNA of the CDR3: TGCAGCGTTGAATCGGGAAAGCGGGAGACCTACAATGAGCAGTTCTTC. Protein product: CSVESGKRETYNEQFF.

This clonotype was seen many times. V and J are TRBV7-2 and TRBJ2-1; D possibly uses TRBD1 or TRBD2 (5 bases each). Looked up from germline, CDR1 is SGHTA and CDR2 is FQGNSA. The CDR3 loop spans 16 amino acids. V was clipped by 1 base and J by 2 bases, with 12 bases between them. CDR3 sequence (DNA): TGTGCCAGCAGCTTAGATCGGGACGGAGCCTACAATGAGCAGTTCTTC. This codes for CASSLDRDGAYNEQFF.

This clonotype was picked up many times. This chain links TRBV5-1 with TRBJ2-2; 8 nucleotides agree with TRBD2. J gave up 1 base and V 2 bases, and 1 base lay outside the gene matches. The CDR3 has 15 residues. Germline-derived CDR1 and CDR2 are SGHRS and YFSETQ. The DNA for the CDR3 is TGCGCCAGCAGCTTTACTAGCGGGAACACCGGGGAGCTGTTTTTT. Its translation: CASSFTSGNTGELFF.

This clonotype was seen ten or more times. The V gene is TRBV5-1, the J gene TRBJ2-1; TRBD2 might be the D (6 bases). Germline CDR1 SGHRS, CDR2 YFSETQ. Trimming shortened V by 1 base and J by 9 bases, and 11 bases separated the two germline ends. The length of the CDR3 is 13 residues. CDR3 DNA sequence: TGCGCCAGCAGCTTGAATCGGGAGTTTGAGCAGTTCTTC. This translates into CASSLNREFEQFF.

This clonotype occurred many times. This chain joins TRBV4-1 and TRBJ2-1; D might be TRBD1 (6 bases). V was shortened by 3 bases and J by 9 bases, with 12 bases between the two germline ends. This CDR3 is built from 13 residues. CDR1 is MGHRA, CDR2 YSYEKL, per germline. CDR3 nucleotide sequence: TGCGCCAGCAGCCAGCCCGGGACAACTGAGCAGTTCTTC. Amino acids: CASSQPGTTEQFF.

This clonotype has ten or more counts. This sequence joins TRBV4-2 and TRBJ2-2; D remains unclear. The CDR3 has 16 amino acids. Trimming cost V 0 bases and J 2 bases, with 10 bases left between them. Germline CDR1 and CDR2: LGHNA and YNFKEQ. CDR3 nucleotide sequence: TGTGCCAGCAGCCAAGATCAACGGAGCAACACCGGGGAGCTGTTTTTT. This sequence encodes CASSQDQRSNTGELFF.